This TCR beta chain was sequenced for a study of T cells expressing NK-cell markers. On the study more broadly: The study drew TCR beta repertoires from sorted CD3+CD56+NKG2C+, CD3+CD56+NKG2C- and CD3+CD56-NKG2C+ T cells.

It was by 5'RACE template switching with UMIs that TCR beta cDNA was made. TCRdb re-called the 5' RACE reads and gives one entry per CDR3 protein, without DNA. This table holds some 280,000 distinct CDR3 sequences. CDR3 length: 12 amino acids. Germline V lookup: CDR1 MDHEN, CDR2 SYDVKM. Input material: blood T cells: a sorted CD56 or NKG2C T cell subset, CD4+ or CD8+ T cells, or bulk PBMC T cells (not recorded which). This TCR was sampled from a young man in good health. The chain joins TRBV28 to TRBJ2-3. CDR3 protein: CASSSTEKSQYF.